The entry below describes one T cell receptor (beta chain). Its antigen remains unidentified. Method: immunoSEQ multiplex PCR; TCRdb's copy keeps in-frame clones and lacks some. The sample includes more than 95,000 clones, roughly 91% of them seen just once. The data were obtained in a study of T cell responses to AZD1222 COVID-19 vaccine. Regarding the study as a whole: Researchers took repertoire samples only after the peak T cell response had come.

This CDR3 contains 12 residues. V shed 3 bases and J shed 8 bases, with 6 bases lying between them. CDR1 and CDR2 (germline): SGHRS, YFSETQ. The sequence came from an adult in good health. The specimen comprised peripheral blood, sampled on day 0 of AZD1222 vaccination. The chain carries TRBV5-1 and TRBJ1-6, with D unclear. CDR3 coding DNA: TGCGCCAGCAGCTCCGTAGATTCACCCCTCCACTTT. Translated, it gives CASSSVDSPLHF.